The 7 T cell receptor beta chains below were found in one sample sequenced in a study of PD-1 blockade in classical Hodgkin lymphoma. Every single patient, without exception, relapsed after autologous stem cell transplantation, and brentuximab vedotin exposure varied. This table comes from immunoSEQ multiplex PCR, and its TCRdb copy is limited to in-frame clones, with some not included. The data contain some 22,000 clones, around 77% of them singletons. Sample: peripheral blood mononuclear cells (PBMCs), taken before the second cycle of nivolumab. All receptors come from a human donor with classical Hodgkin lymphoma.

This clone has just one count. The chain uses TRBV5-6 and TRBJ2-3; no definite D call. V was trimmed by 2 bases and J by 1 base, leaving 8 bases between them. Looked up from germline, CDR1 is SGHDT and CDR2 is YYEEEE. CDR3 length: 14 residues. CDR3 nucleotides: TGTGCCAGCAGCTTTGGGGTGGGCACAGATACGCAGTATTTT. This sequence encodes CASSFGVGTDTQYF. Variable domain in full (rest from reference TRBV5-6 and TRBJ2-3): DAGVTQSPTHLIKTRGQQVTLRCSPKSGHDTVSWYQQALGQGPQFIFQYYEEEERQRGNFPDRFSGHQFPNYSSELNVNALLLGDSALYLCASSFGVGTDTQYFGPGTRLTVL.

The chain's CDR3 is CASSDWTSGNDEQFF. The CDR3 bases are TGTGCCAGCAGTGATTGGACTAGCGGGAACGATGAGCAGTTCTTC. The chain couples TRBV2 to TRBJ2-1; 12 positions agree with TRBD2. The CDR3 runs 15 residues. The V segment lost 3 bases and the J segment 8 bases; nucleotides outside the gene matches: 5. Germline V gives CDR1 SNHLY, CDR2 FYNNEI.

The chain is built from TRBV21-1 and TRBJ2-7; whether TRBD1, the table's D call, matches the DNA was not checked. TRBV21-1 is a pseudogene segment. CDR3 length: 11 amino acids. CDR3 DNA sequence: TGTGCCAGCAGCAACAGGGTTGAGCAGTACGTC. Its protein is CASSNRVEQYV.

The chain employs TRBV6-5 and TRBJ1-3, with 7 bases fitting TRBD1. Germline V gene lookup returns CDR1 MNHEY and CDR2 SVGAGI. With 2 bases clipped from V and 2 bases from J, the junction kept 3 bases outside the gene matches. The CDR3 totals 15 residues. The CDR3 loop is CASSYDREAGNTIYF. CDR3 DNA: TGTGCCAGCAGTTACGACAGGGAGGCTGGAAACACCATATATTTT.

The J gene is TRBJ2-7, the V gene TRBV10-2, with TRBD2 identical over 8 bases. The V gene end was trimmed by 3 bases and the J gene end by 5 bases; junction bases not matched to a gene: 12. The CDR3 runs 16 residues. The germline gives CDR1 WSHSY, CDR2 SAAADI. As DNA, the CDR3 is TGCGCCAGCAGTGACCCTCTGAGAAGCGGGAGTCACGAGCAGTACTTC. It specifies CASSDPLRSGSHEQYF.

The chain joins TRBV18 to TRBJ1-5; D is possibly TRBD1 (5 bases). The CDR3 spans 16 residues. Trimming pared 5 bases from V and 1 base from J, leaving 15 bases between. Per germline, CDR1 KGHSH and CDR2 LQKENI. The CDR3 DNA follows: TGTGCCAGCTCAACTACCTCACGGGGGAGCAATCAGCCCCAGCATTTT. It is translated as CASSTTSRGSNQPQHF.

In its sample, this clone was seen once. The chain links TRBV27 to TRBJ2-7; possibly TRBD1 or TRBD2 for D (5 bases each). The germline gives CDR1 MNHEY, CDR2 SMNVEV (reference sequence). V was shortened by 4 bases and J by 0 bases, with 10 bases between the two germline ends. The CDR3 runs 14 residues. The CDR3 protein is CASSSGPTSYEQYV. CDR3 sequence (DNA): TGTGCCAGCAGTTCGGGGCCGACCTCCTACGAGCAGTACGTC.